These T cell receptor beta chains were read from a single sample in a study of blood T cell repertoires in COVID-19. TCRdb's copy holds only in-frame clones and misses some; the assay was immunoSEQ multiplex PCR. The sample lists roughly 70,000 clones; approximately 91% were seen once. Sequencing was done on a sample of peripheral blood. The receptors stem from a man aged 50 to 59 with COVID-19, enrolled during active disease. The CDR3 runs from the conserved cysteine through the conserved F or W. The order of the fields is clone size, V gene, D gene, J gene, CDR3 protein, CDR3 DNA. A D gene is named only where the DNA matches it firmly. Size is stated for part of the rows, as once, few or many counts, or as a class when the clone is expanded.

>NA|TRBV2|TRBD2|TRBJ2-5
CASRGMAGAETQYF
TGTGCCAGCAGGGGGATGGCGGGAGCCGAGACCCAGTACTTC
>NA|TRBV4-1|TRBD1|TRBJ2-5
CASSRDRGQETQYF
TGCGCCAGCAGCCGGGACAGGGGGCAGGAGACCCAGTACTTC
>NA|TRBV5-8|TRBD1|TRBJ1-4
CASSPGQGATNEKLFF
TGTGCCAGCAGCCCCGGACAGGGGGCCACAAATGAAAAACTGTTTTTT
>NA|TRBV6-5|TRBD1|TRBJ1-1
CASSYLSQGVGTEAFF
TGTGCCAGCAGTTACCTTTCACAGGGGGTCGGCACTGAAGCTTTCTTT
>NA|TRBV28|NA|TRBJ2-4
CASTAAGVAKNIQYF
TGTGCCAGCACCGCGGCGGGTGTAGCCAAAAACATTCAGTACTTC
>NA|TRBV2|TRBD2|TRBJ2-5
CASSEGSGRARETQYF
TGTGCCAGCAGTGAAGGAAGCGGGAGGGCCCGGGAGACCCAGTACTTC
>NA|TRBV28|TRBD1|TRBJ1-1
CASGWTGDTEAFF
TGTGCCAGCGGGTGGACAGGGGACACTGAAGCTTTCTTT
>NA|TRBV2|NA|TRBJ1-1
CASSVRGTANTEAFF
TGTGCCAGCAGTGTGAGGGGGACGGCTAACACTGAAGCTTTCTTT
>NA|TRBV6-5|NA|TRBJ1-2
CASRPQVGGGYTF
TGTGCCAGCAGACCACAGGTCGGTGGTGGCTACACCTTC
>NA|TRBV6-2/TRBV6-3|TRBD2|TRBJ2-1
CASSWTSGSYNEQFF
TGTGCCAGCAGTTGGACTAGCGGGAGCTACAATGAGCAGTTCTTC
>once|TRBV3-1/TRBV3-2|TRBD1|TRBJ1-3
CASSQDWAGDRGGNTIYF
TGTGCCAGCAGCCAAGATTGGGCAGGGGACAGAGGCGGAAACACCATATATTTT
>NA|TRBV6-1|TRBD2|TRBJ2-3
CASSEGLALNTQYF
TGTGCCAGCAGCGAAGGACTAGCGCTTAATACGCAGTATTTT
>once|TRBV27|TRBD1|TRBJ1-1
CASRLDRGSTEAFF
TGTGCCAGCAGACTGGACAGGGGTTCCACTGAAGCTTTCTTT
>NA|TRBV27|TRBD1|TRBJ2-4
CASSLYRDRGNIQYF
TGTGCCAGCAGTCTTTACCGGGACAGGGGAAACATTCAGTACTTC
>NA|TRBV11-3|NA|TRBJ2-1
CASSRTGDEQFF
TGTGCCAGCAGCAGAACAGGAGATGAGCAGTTCTTC
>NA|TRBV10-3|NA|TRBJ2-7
CAISGAWTVNSYEQYF
TGTGCCATCAGTGGAGCCTGGACAGTAAACTCCTACGAGCAGTACTTC
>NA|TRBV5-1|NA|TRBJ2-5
CASSKGDNQETQYF
TGCGCCAGCAGTAAAGGGGACAACCAAGAGACCCAGTACTTC
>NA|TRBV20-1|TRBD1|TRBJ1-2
CSASRAGGDYGYTF
TGCAGTGCTAGTCGGGCAGGGGGAGATTATGGCTACACCTTC
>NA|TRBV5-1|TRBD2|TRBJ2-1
CASSLTSGRNEQFF
TGCGCCAGCAGCTTAACTAGCGGGAGGAATGAGCAGTTCTTC
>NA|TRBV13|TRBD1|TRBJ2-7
CASSSGQGPSYEQYF
TGTGCCAGCAGCTCTGGACAGGGTCCGTCCTACGAGCAGTACTTC
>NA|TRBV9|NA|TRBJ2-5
CASSPPGWETQYF
TGTGCCAGCAGCCCCCCGGGATGGGAGACCCAGTACTTC
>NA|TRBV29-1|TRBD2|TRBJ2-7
CSVEGTSGRTYEQYF
TGCAGCGTTGAAGGGACTAGCGGGAGGACCTACGAGCAGTACTTC
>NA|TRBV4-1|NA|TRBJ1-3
CASSQAVGGSGNTIYF
TGCGCCAGCAGCCAAGCAGTAGGGGGCTCTGGAAACACCATATATTTT
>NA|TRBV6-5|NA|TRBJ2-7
CASSYSGGGTFYEQYF
TGTGCCAGCAGTTACTCTGGGGGAGGCACCTTCTACGAGCAGTACTTC